This TCR beta chain was found in a study of beta chain features in type 1 diabetes (dated by TCRdb to the late 2010s). At the level of the whole study: Mean age, gender distribution, total cell number and subset yield were not different between patients and healthy donors. In the study, recently diagnosed type 1 diabetes patients and matched healthy donors were compared on the TCRB repertoires of their sorted circulating CD4+ T cell subsets. A total of 107,917,701 sorted cells were examined across all samples, and a strong correlation was observed between cell number per subset and RNA yield. Regulatory and stem cell-like memory subsets were isolated from only 8 patients and about eight healthy donors, whereas naive and central memory subsets came from all 30 or so donors. What the work shows at the level of the full study, not this receptor alone: Shorter templates might be favored by PCR, yet because patient and control samples were amplified and corrected together, any such skew would affect both groups equally. In all four CD4+ subsets, TCRB CDR3 length was moderately but significantly shorter in type 1 diabetes patients. Only small numbers of individuals were included in the HLA sub-analyses, which left unresolved whether HLA type had any influence on TCRB rearrangement. Naive, central memory and regulatory TCRB repertoires appeared more similar among patients than among healthy donors. Sequencing cDNA rather than genomic DNA could over-represent highly expressing activated cells, although activation and CD3 levels did not differ between groups. At VDJ recombination sites, patients with type 1 diabetes made fewer insertions and deleted more nucleotides, a pattern implying thymic rearrangement abnormalities.

From its cysteine to its phenylalanine, the CDR3 spans 13 amino acids. Left in the record is the CDR3 DNA by itself, 39 bases read in frame from the first base. At the junction V is shortened by 0 bases and J by 10 bases; bases outside the gene matches: 5. Reading the germline V gene gives CDR1 LGHNA and CDR2 YSLEER. The entire amount of isolated RNA was reverse transcribed using the High Capacity cDNA Reverse Transcription Kit, so the sequenced TCRB transcripts were expressed ones. Deep immunoSEQ sequencing was performed on naive, central memory and regulatory T cell samples, with an average of around 3.4 million total reads per sample. After sorted cells were lysed in RLT buffer, RNA was extracted with DNase-treated RNeasy Micro or Mini kits, with the choice depending on cell number. Each cell subset was processed on its own to prevent cross-contamination, while patient and healthy donor samples were processed together. The immunoSEQ multiplex PCR was used to amplify TCRB sequences from cDNA, yielding 87-bp fragments that span the CDR3 region. The amplicons were sequenced using the Illumina HiSeq platform. Per the source publication's procedure: PCR bias was corrected computationally using synthetic template baselines, and reads within Hamming distance 2 were collapsed, with unmergeable singletons discarded. Reads were aligned against IMGT so that V, D and J genes, CDR3 length and insertions or deletions at six rearrangement sites could be assigned. Within each subset, clonotype counts were normalized to sorted cell number, and only after that were true diversity and Gini coefficients computed with the tcR R package. Repertoire sharing was quantified using the overlap coefficient calculated on TCRB nucleotide sequences. Out-of-frame TCRB sequences from naive cells were analyzed as a proxy for the pre-selection repertoire. The table was pulled from immuneACCESS by TCRdb, which kept in-frame rearrangements only. Such tables lose some clones; where checked, under half of the loss comes from unresolved V genes, and the rest has no known cause. V and J calls and clone size are as listed in that table; D and trimming were resolved from the DNA. The sample contains around 360,000 clones, roughly 12% of them found a single time. The top ten constitute 0.0095% to 0.012% of the sample.

As to this clone: Its cognate antigen has yet to be identified. No much larger clone is present one base from it, and per-base qualities are unavailable.

From each donor, a single peripheral blood sample of 100 to 150 mL on average was drawn into heparinised tubes. Naive, central memory, regulatory and stem cell-like memory CD4+ T cells were sorted on a BD FACSAria II using a panel including CD45RO, CCR7, CD25, CD127, CD95 and CD27. A purity above 95% was achieved for all sorted populations. PBMCs were separated immediately by Lymphoprep density gradient centrifugation and were stained directly, without being cultured. So that batch effects would be minimized, each experiment stained and sorted samples in pairs, pairing one healthy donor with one patient.

Sequencing used naive CD4+ T cells from blood. The sample's cell subset or site label, decoded: true naive CD4+ T cells. Here the chain combines TRBV4-3 and TRBJ1-2, with 7 bases in between that match TRBD1. This clonotype was obtained from a woman between 18 and 30 years old with type 1 diabetes. The nucleotides are TGCGCCAGCAGCCAAGAAACAGGGGTCCTCTACACCTTC. Its amino acids are CASSQETGVLYTF.